The clone carrying this TCR beta chain was found once. As yet, its antigen is unknown. This specimen comes from a study of T-cell memory formation after mild COVID-19. The CDR3 consists of 13 residues. V lost 5 bases and J lost 4; bases outside the gene matches: 4. Germline CDR1 reads SGHRS; CDR2 reads YFSETQ. Findings of the study overall: Clones that got smaller from day 15 to 85 had even CD4/CD8, while clones growing later tipped toward CD4+. CD4+ contracting clones were found mainly in CM and EM, and CD8+ ones in EMRA. There were some responding clones in pre-infection memory, which suggested that cross-reactive memory had joined.

Constant-segment primers served in 5'RACE that generated TCR alpha and TCR beta cDNA libraries bearing sample barcodes and UMIs. TCRdb reprocessed the 5' RACE reads with MiXCR, giving one entry per CDR3 protein. The table shows roughly 400,000 distinct CDR3 sequences, with roughly 17% occurring only once. This TCR derives from a man aged 18 to 35 who had mild COVID-19 (a few samples of this study predate the infection). Cell type and time point are not known. Specimen: PBMCs or a T cell subset sorted from them (not recorded which). The rearrangement links TRBV5-1 to TRBJ1-1, with 8 bases matching TRBD1. The CDR3 DNA sequence: TGCGCCAGCAGATACGGACAGGGCACTGAAGCTTTCTTT. Translation: CASRYGQGTEAFF.